Following are 3 T cell receptor beta chains from one sample sequenced in a study of T cells expressing NK-cell markers. TCRdb reprocessed the 5' RACE reads, with one entry per CDR3 protein and no DNA. The sample includes under 500,000 distinct CDR3 sequences. Sequencing input: blood T cells: a sorted CD56 or NKG2C T cell subset, CD4+ or CD8+ T cells, or bulk PBMC T cells (not recorded which). The receptors were gathered from a woman aged 18 to 69 in good health.

The rearrangement links TRBV20-1 to TRBJ2-2; TCRdb selects TRBD2, and the lack of DNA leaves this call unchecked. The CDR3 has 15 amino acids. The germline gives CDR1 DFQATT, CDR2 SNEGSKA (reference sequence). The CDR3 loop is CSAGVAWGSIGELFF.

The chain is built from TRBV2 and TRBJ2-1; as DNA is missing, the TRBD2 call by TCRdb cannot be tested. Germline V CDR1 and CDR2: SNHLY, FYNNEI. CDR3 length: 16 residues. CDR3 sequence reads: CASSAGGQSSYNEQFF.

The chain uses TRBV5-4 and TRBJ2-1; the TCRdb call, TRBD2, lacks DNA for checking. The germline gives CDR1 SGHNT, CDR2 YYREEE (reference sequence). This CDR3 has 14 amino acids. CDR3 loop: CASSRDSTFGEQFF.